This section outlines one TCR beta chain sequence together with its context. This sample was taken from a study of blood T cell repertoires in COVID-19. There are 13 residues in the CDR3. CDR1 SGHRS and CDR2 YFSETQ come from the germline V gene. J lost 8 bases, V lost 2 bases, and 5 bases had no gene match. Method: immunoSEQ multiplex PCR; TCRdb's copy keeps in-frame clones and lacks some. In the table there are over 120,000 clones, 75% to 90% of which are singletons. The chain joins TRBV5-1 to TRBJ1-1; 8 bases line up with TRBD1. The sample comprised peripheral blood. This receptor was obtained from a woman aged 50 to 65 with acute or convalescent COVID-19. The CDR3 nucleotides are TGCGCCAGCAGCTTCGGACAGGGTTTGGAAGCTTTCTTT. It is translated as CASSFGQGLEAFF.